These 21 T cell receptor beta chains were all obtained from the same sample, sequenced in a study of control samples from healthy donors and cancer patients. Generated by immunoSEQ multiplex PCR, the TCRdb table keeps only in-frame clones and is missing some. The sample carries almost 90,000 clones, around nine tenths recorded once. The source material was blood. These receptors were taken from a man aged 25 to 45 in good health.

This chain connects TRBV5-6 to TRBJ2-1; TRBD1 aligns across 8 bases. V was pared by 4 bases and J by 7 bases, with 10 bases of the junction left unmatched. The CDR3 runs 15 residues. Germline V CDR1 and CDR2: SGHDT, YYEEEE. The CDR3 nucleotides read TGTGCCAGCAGCCCACCGGGACAGGAATTGAATGAGCAGTTCTTC. Protein product: CASSPPGQELNEQFF.

This chain joins TRBV9 and TRBJ1-1; D is possibly TRBD1 (6 bases). The germline V gene has CDR1 SGDLS and CDR2 YYNGEE. The CDR3 sequence is 16 residues long. V dropped 3 bases and J dropped 1 base, with 16 bases sitting between them. CDR3: CASSAGSSRGNTEAFF. The CDR3 DNA reads as TGTGCCAGCAGCGCGGGTAGCTCCAGGGGGAACACTGAAGCTTTCTTT.

J is TRBJ2-1 and V is TRBV27, with D possibly TRBD2 on 6 matching bases. CDR3 size: 13 residues. Per the germline V gene, CDR1 is MNHEY and CDR2 is SMNVEV (reference sequence). V was pared by 5 bases and J by 7 bases, with 12 bases between. In DNA form, the CDR3 reads TGTGCCAGCAGTATACAGGAGGGGAATGAGCAGTTCTTC. Translated: CASSIQEGNEQFF.

This chain joins TRBV10-3 and TRBJ1-3, with unresolved D. The V end lost 0 bases, the J end lost 8 bases, and 2 bases lay between the germline ends. The CDR3 sequence is 11 residues long. Per the germline V gene, CDR1 is ENHRY and CDR2 is SYGVKD. CDR3 protein: CAISESHTIYF. The CDR3, as DNA: TGTGCCATCAGTGAGTCTCACACCATATATTTT.

The V gene is TRBV19, the J gene TRBJ2-2; TRBD1 aligns across 8 bases. The CDR3 has 17 residues. CDR1 LNHDA and CDR2 SQIVND come from the germline V gene (reference sequence). The ends lost 6 bases at V and 5 bases at J; junction bases unmatched: 14. CDR3 nucleotides: TGTGCCAGTAGCTTGAGAGGACAGGGTAGGGTGACCGGGGAGCTGTTTTTT. It yields the protein CASSLRGQGRVTGELFF. Full variable domain (rest looked up from reference TRBV19 and TRBJ2-2): DGGITQSPKYLFRKEGQNVTLSCEQNLNHDAMYWYRQDPGQGLRLIYYSQIVNDFQKGDIAEGYSVSREKKESFPLTVTSAQKNPTAFYLCASSLRGQGRVTGELFFGEGSRLTVL.

The V and J genes are TRBV5-4 and TRBJ2-3, with 9 bases identical to TRBD2. V was clipped by 4 bases and J by 4 bases; unmatched bases: 10. The CDR3 loop spans 16 amino acids. From germline, CDR1 is SGHNT and CDR2 YYREEE (reference sequence). The CDR3 DNA sequence: TGTGCCAGCAGCATACAGCGGGGGGCGGGGTCAGATACGCAGTATTTT. It specifies CASSIQRGAGSDTQYF.

This rearrangement joins TRBV6-2 or TRBV6-3 to TRBJ2-1; 10 positions match TRBD2. The CDR3 is 16 amino acids. In germline, CDR1 is MNHEY, CDR2 SVGEGT. Trimming cost V 7 bases and J 8 bases; bases outside gene matches: 14. The CDR3 sequence: CASTPGGLAGDYEQFF. The CDR3 nucleotides read TGTGCCAGCACCCCCGGCGGTCTAGCGGGGGACTATGAGCAGTTCTTC.

The chain uses TRBV11-2 and TRBJ2-1; TRBD2 agrees at 9 bases. The CDR3 has 18 residues. The trim removed 1 base at V and 7 bases at J, leaving 14 bases unmatched. The germline V gene has CDR1 SGHAT and CDR2 FQNNGV. The DNA for the CDR3 is TGTGCCAGCAGCTTAGTGGTCGCGGGGGGGCTCTTAGGTAATGAGCAGTTCTTC. Its protein is CASSLVVAGGLLGNEQFF.

This sequence joins TRBV9 and TRBJ2-5, with D possibly being TRBD2 (6 bases). There are 12 residues in the CDR3. The germline V gene has CDR1 SGDLS and CDR2 YYNGEE. V was trimmed by 2 bases and J by 4 bases, leaving 6 bases between them. CDR3 sequence: CASSVGGETQYF. The CDR3 region has the DNA TGTGCCAGCAGCGTGGGGGGAGAGACCCAGTACTTC. Supplemented by reference TRBV9 and TRBJ2-5, the full variable domain reads DSGVTQTPKHLITATGQRVTLRCSPRSGDLSVYWYQQSLDQGLQFLIQYYNGEERAKGNILERFSAQQFPDLHSELNLSSLELGDSALYFCASSVGGETQYFGPGTRLLVL.

A word on this clone: One end of the junction is discordant with germline, which a read error may explain. The chain recombines TRBV6-5 with TRBJ2-1; tentative D call: TRBD1 (6 bases). In germline, CDR1 is MNHEY, CDR2 SVGAGI. The CDR3 has 14 amino acids. CDR3 in amino acids: CASRLGASSNEQFF. CDR3 nucleotides: TGTGCCAGCAGATTGGGGGCATCCTCCAATGAGCAGTTCTTC.

The V and J genes are TRBV24-1 and TRBJ2-3; D may be TRBD1 or TRBD2 (5 bases each). The germline CDR1 and CDR2 sequences are KGHDR and SFDVKD. The CDR3 is made up of 11 amino acids. V dropped 5 bases and J dropped 14 bases, with 13 bases sitting between them. The CDR3 loop is CATSARDQRYF. The CDR3 coding sequence is TGTGCCACCAGTGCCCGGGACCAGCGGTATTTT.

This chain connects TRBV18 to TRBJ1-4; TRBD1 matches at 7 bases. The CDR3 extends over 14 amino acids. Germline V lookup: CDR1 KGHSH, CDR2 LQKENI. V lost 4 bases, J lost 8 bases, and 7 bases stayed unmatched. DNA for the CDR3: TGTGCCAGCTCACGTGACAGGGTTAACGAAAAACTGTTTTTT. As protein: CASSRDRVNEKLFF.

CDR3: CASSPGLVVLSYNEQFF. CDR3 nucleotide sequence: TGCGCCAGCAGCCCTGGACTAGTTGTCCTTTCCTACAATGAGCAGTTCTTC. The chain employs TRBV5-1 and TRBJ2-1; 7 bases align to TRBD2. Germline V gene data show CDR1 as SGHRS and CDR2 as YFSETQ. V dropped 4 bases and J dropped 1; count of bases not matched to a gene: 11. This CDR3 has 17 amino acids.

The chain couples TRBV19 to TRBJ1-4; D not certain. The germline V and J ends were trimmed by 3 bases and 0 bases, with 5 bases remaining between them. The CDR3 is made up of 14 amino acids. Germline V CDR1 and CDR2: LNHDA, SQIVND (reference sequence). DNA of the CDR3: TGTGCCAGTAGTATTGGGGCAACTAATGAAAAACTGTTTTTT. Translated: CASSIGATNEKLFF.

The V gene is TRBV2, the J gene TRBJ2-5; D remains ambiguous. V was cut by 2 bases and J by 5 bases, with 9 bases left in between. This CDR3 contains 13 residues. CDR1 and CDR2 from the germline V gene are SNHLY and FYNNEI. CDR3 nucleotide sequence: TGTGCCAGCAGTGAAATCCCCCCTGAGACCCAGTACTTC. Amino acid sequence: CASSEIPPETQYF.

This chain links TRBV9 with TRBJ2-7; either TRBD1 or TRBD2 may supply D (6 bases each). The V and J ends lost 4 bases and 5 bases respectively, with 19 bases between them. Germline CDR1 and CDR2: SGDLS and YYNGEE. The CDR3 has 15 amino acids. CDR3 region: CASSRSGGRAHEQYF. DNA for the CDR3: TGTGCCAGCAGCCGGAGTGGGGGGCGCGCCCACGAGCAGTACTTC.

The chain couples TRBV2 to TRBJ1-2, with 7 bases that match TRBD1. The junction had 8 bases not matched to a gene; V was cut back by 7 bases and J by 3 bases. Germline V gene lookup returns CDR1 SNHLY and CDR2 FYNNEI. The CDR3 runs 14 residues. The DNA for the CDR3 is TGTGCCAGCACTCTAACCGGGACAGACTATGGCTACACCTTC. Its protein product is CASTLTGTDYGYTF.

J is TRBJ2-7 and V is TRBV6-7; TRBD1 is a possible D gene (6 bases). TRBV6-7 counts as an open reading frame of uncertain function. Trimming left V 4 bases short and J 2 bases short, with 18 bases between. The CDR3 is 16 amino acids. The CDR3 region has the DNA TGTGCCAGCAGTTTCACAGGGCGCCTGAAACCCTACGAGCAGTACGTC. Amino acid sequence: CASSFTGRLKPYEQYV.

This clone was detected only a few times. The J gene is TRBJ1-2, the V gene TRBV6-6; D remains unclear. V shed 6 bases and J shed 5 bases, with 13 bases lying between them. Germline loops: CDR1 MNHNY, CDR2 SVGAGI (reference sequence). CDR3 length equals 13 residues. The CDR3 DNA sequence: TGTGCCAGCAGGAGGGAAGAGGGATATGGCTACACCTTC. It is translated as CASRREEGYGYTF.

The chain recombines TRBV30 with TRBJ2-1; perhaps TRBD1 as D (5 bases). CDR1 is GTSNPN and CDR2 is SVGIG in the germline V gene (reference sequence). The CDR3 extends over 14 amino acids. Trimming pared 5 bases from V and 0 bases from J, leaving 11 bases between. CDR3 nucleotide sequence: TGTGCCTGGTTGGACATCTTCTCCTACAATGAGCAGTTCTTC. Translating gives CAWLDIFSYNEQFF.

This rearrangement joins TRBV6-5 to TRBJ2-2, with D tentatively TRBD2 (6 bases). V was clipped by 8 bases and J by 1 base, with 14 bases between them. Germline CDR1 reads MNHEY; CDR2 reads SVGAGI. The CDR3 consists of 15 residues. The CDR3 protein is CASAPGRGNTGELFF. The CDR3 bases are TGTGCCAGCGCCCCCGGGCGGGGGAACACCGGGGAGCTGTTTTTT.